The rows below give T cell receptor beta chains drawn from one sample of a study of blood T cells in healthy people across ages. TCRdb re-called the 5' RACE reads with MiXCR, one entry per CDR3 protein. The repertoire holds approximately 770,000 distinct CDR3 sequences, with 58% as singletons. Sequenced: blood. These receptors all come from a young man in good health. Both conserved end residues are part of each CDR3. D genes are given only for firm matches. Size values are once, few and many counts, or a class for expanded clones, and some rows have none.

cdr3_aa | cdr3_nt | cdr3_length | j_call | clone_size | v_call | d_call
CASSLSPNTGELFF | TGTGCCAGCAGCTTGAGCCCGAACACCGGGGAGCTGTTTTTT | 14 | TRBJ2-2 | - | TRBV7-2 | -
CASSQGEWGNTF | TGTGCCAGCAGCCAAGGGGAGTGGGGGAACACCTTC | 12 | TRBJ1-2 | many | TRBV4-2 | -
CSVMAGQNIQYF | TGCAGCGTTATGGCAGGACAAAACATTCAGTACTTC | 12 | TRBJ2-4 | few | TRBV29-1 | -
CSATTPLGQAQETQYF | TGCAGCGCTACCACACCCTTAGGACAGGCACAAGAGACCCAGTACTTC | 16 | TRBJ2-5 | few | TRBV29-1 | TRBD1
CASSSTGTSGGPIYNEQFF | TGTGCCAGCAGCTCGACCGGGACTAGCGGGGGGCCCATCTACAATGAGCAGTTCTTC | 19 | TRBJ2-1 | - | TRBV7-2 | TRBD2
CASSPRPAGAPGETQYF | TGTGCCAGCTCACCACGTCCGGCAGGGGCCCCGGGAGAGACCCAGTACTTC | 17 | TRBJ2-5 | - | TRBV18 | -
CASSLEAVKGEKLFF | TGCGCCAGCAGCTTGGAGGCCGTTAAGGGTGAAAAACTGTTTTTT | 15 | TRBJ1-4 | once | TRBV5-1 | -
CASSLRQGARNEQFF | TGTGCCAGCAGCTTAAGACAGGGGGCCCGCAATGAGCAGTTCTTC | 15 | TRBJ2-1 | - | TRBV11-1 | TRBD1
CASSQGLGEGYEQYF | TGCGCCAGCAGCCAAGGTCTAGGGGAAGGCTACGAGCAGTACTTC | 15 | TRBJ2-7 | few | TRBV4-3 | -
CASSVSSGVSEQYF | TGTGCCAGCAGTGTTAGTTCGGGAGTAAGCGAGCAGTACTTC | 14 | TRBJ2-7 | few | TRBV7-2 | -
CATGTGGYTF | TGTGCCACCGGGACGGGGGGCTACACCTTC | 10 | TRBJ1-2 | - | TRBV6-2/TRBV6-3 | -
CASSLNQDEQPQHF | TGTGCCAGCAGCTTGAACCAGGATGAACAGCCCCAGCATTTT | 14 | TRBJ1-5 | - | TRBV7-2 | -
CSVPSKGGGYEQYF | TGCAGCGTTCCCTCCAAAGGGGGCGGGTACGAGCAGTACTTC | 14 | TRBJ2-7 | - | TRBV29-1 | TRBD1